This TCR beta chain was sequenced for a study of T cell responses to AZD1222 COVID-19 vaccine. Study results and caveats: After the peak T cell response, and only then, were repertoires sampled. Seropositive AZD1222 recipients at baseline numbered only six or seven.

Details on this clone: Its antigen is as yet unknown.

In germline, CDR1 is MDHEN, CDR2 SYDVKM. This CDR3 is built from 14 residues. Trimming removed 1 base at V and 2 bases at J, with 8 bases between. Clones were sequenced by immunoSEQ multiplex PCR, and TCRdb holds only the in-frame ones, with some missing. The repertoire holds 100,000 to 150,000 clones, with approximately 90% as singletons. The sequence was collected from an adult who received the AZD1222 COVID-19 vaccine. This sample comprised peripheral blood, obtained 28 days after the second AZD1222 dose. This chain links TRBV28 with TRBJ1-2; a weak D match, TRBD1 (5 bases). The CDR3 here is CASSLLSGNYGYTF. The CDR3 region has the DNA TGTGCCAGCAGTTTATTGTCAGGGAACTATGGCTACACCTTC.